What follows are 32 T cell receptor beta chains derived from one specimen sequenced in a study of T cells in Graves' hyperthyroidism and ophthalmopathy. RNA transcripts provided the source from which TCR beta CDR3 regions were amplified. A first-round RT-PCR of the TCR CDR3 used the HTBI primer set. TCRdb fed the multiplex PCR reads into MiXCR, producing one record per CDR3 protein. The repertoire includes around 620,000 distinct CDR3 sequences, about a sixth of them detected once, and around 3.9% sits in the top ten. Sequenced input: blood. The receptors shown here come from a woman between 25 and 40 years old with Graves' hyperthyroidism.

This clonotype has a count of ten or more. This rearrangement joins TRBV7-2 to TRBJ2-7; tentative D call: TRBD2 (6 bases). The CDR3 runs to 14 residues. Germline V gene lookup returns CDR1 SGHTA and CDR2 FQGNSA. The V end was cut by 5 bases, the J end by 1 base, with 12 bases between. As DNA, the CDR3 is TGTGCCAGCAGCCTCCGGGACTTATCCTACGAGCAGTACTTC. This sequence encodes CASSLRDLSYEQYF.

This clonotype was counted ten times or more. V usage is TRBV11-2 and J usage is TRBJ2-1, with a possible D match to TRBD2 (5 bases). The CDR3 has 17 amino acids. V lost 5 bases and J lost 0, with 17 bases in between. Germline CDR1 SGHAT, CDR2 FQNNGV. CDR3 DNA sequence: TGTGCCAGCAGCCGGACCCCCGGACTCCCCTCCTACAATGAGCAGTTCTTC. Translated: CASSRTPGLPSYNEQFF.

The V gene is TRBV7-2, the J gene TRBJ1-3; D unclear. The ends were cut back, 0 bases at V and 4 bases at J, with 4 bases in the middle. This CDR3 spans 13 amino acids. Per germline, CDR1 SGHTA and CDR2 FQGNSA. CDR3 coding DNA: TGTGCCAGCAGCTTAGCGGACGGAAACACCATATATTTT. Translation gives CASSLADGNTIYF.

The chain employs TRBV7-2 and TRBJ2-1; D assignment may be TRBD1 or TRBD2 (5 bases each). Germline assignment: CDR1 SGHTA and CDR2 FQGNSA. V was clipped by 2 bases and J by 9 bases, with 17 bases between them. The CDR3 totals 15 residues. Here the CDR3 DNA reads TGTGCCAGCAGCTTAAGCGGCTACACCCAGGGTGAGCAGTTCTTC. Its protein product is CASSLSGYTQGEQFF.

This clonotype was recorded a few times. This chain connects TRBV4-1 to TRBJ2-1, with D perhaps matching TRBD2 (6 bases). V lost 4 bases and J lost 5, with 15 bases in between. From germline, CDR1 is MGHRA and CDR2 YSYEKL. CDR3 length: 15 residues. CDR3 in amino acids: CASSRGTANDNEQFF. The CDR3 DNA follows: TGCGCCAGCAGCCGCGGGACGGCTAACGACAATGAGCAGTTCTTC.

J is TRBJ1-1 and V is TRBV20-1, with D possibly TRBD1 on 5 matching bases. Germline V gene data show CDR1 as DFQATT and CDR2 as SNEGSKA (reference sequence). Trimming pared 5 bases from V and 0 bases from J, leaving 16 bases between. The CDR3 spans 15 residues. Here the CDR3 reads CSAQGRAHLNTEAFF. CDR3 DNA sequence: TGCAGTGCTCAGGGCAGGGCGCATTTGAACACTGAAGCTTTCTTT.

V gene TRBV9 combines with J gene TRBJ2-1; 13 nucleotides agree with TRBD2. J was trimmed by 6 bases and V by 3 bases; bases with no gene match: 3. The germline gives CDR1 SGDLS, CDR2 YYNGEE. The CDR3 runs to 15 residues. The CDR3 bases are TGTGCCAGCAGCGCCTGGACTAGCGGGAGCAATGAGCAGTTCTTC. This codes for CASSAWTSGSNEQFF. Together with reference TRBV9 and TRBJ2-1, the CDR3 gives the full variable domain: DSGVTQTPKHLITATGQRVTLRCSPRSGDLSVYWYQQSLDQGLQFLIQYYNGEERAKGNILERFSAQQFPDLHSELNLSSLELGDSALYFCASSAWTSGSNEQFFGPGTRLTVL.

This clonotype was counted at least ten times. The rearrangement links TRBV2 to TRBJ2-7, with TRBD2 matching over 14 bases. The germline CDR1 and CDR2 sequences are SNHLY and FYNNEI. The CDR3 has 17 residues. J lost 3 bases, V lost 3 bases, and 7 bases had no gene match. CDR3 DNA sequence: TGTGCCAGCAGTGATAGGCGGACTAGCGGGAGGATCTACGAGCAGTACTTC. Its protein is CASSDRRTSGRIYEQYF.

This clonotype was observed at least ten times. This rearrangement joins TRBV7-2 to TRBJ2-5; 9 bases match TRBD2. The germline gives CDR1 SGHTA, CDR2 FQGNSA. The CDR3 sequence is 14 residues long. Unmatched junction bases numbered 2, after V lost 1 base and J lost 5 bases. CDR3 DNA: TGTGCCAGCAGCTTAGGCGGGAGGGTGGAGACCCAGTACTTC. It encodes CASSLGGRVETQYF.

This chain joins TRBV9 and TRBJ2-3; 10 nucleotides match TRBD1. CDR3 length: 18 amino acids. V was pared by 4 bases and J by 0 bases, with 11 bases of the junction left unmatched. CDR1 and CDR2 from the germline V gene are SGDLS and YYNGEE. The CDR3 DNA reads as TGTGCCAGCAGCTTGAGGACAGGGGGGCTTCCTAGCACAGATACGCAGTATTTT. Residues: CASSLRTGGLPSTDTQYF.

This clonotype was observed a few times. The gene calls are TRBV4-3 and TRBJ2-3, with 10 bases matching TRBD2. CDR3 length equals 16 residues. The V and J ends lost 3 bases and 4 bases, in that order; junction bases with no gene match: 7. CDR1 and CDR2 from the germline V gene are LGHNA and YSLEER. DNA for the CDR3: TGCGCCAGCAGCCATCCCGGGACTAGCGTCGCAGATACGCAGTATTTT. It translates to CASSHPGTSVADTQYF.

This clonotype showed up just a few times. At one boundary the junction diverges from the germline segment, which might be a read error. The chain employs TRBV11-2 and TRBJ2-3; D is uncertain. The germline V gene encodes CDR1 SGHAT and CDR2 FQNNGV. The CDR3 consists of 12 residues. The CDR3 nucleotides are TGTGCCAGCGGTGGGGAAATAGATACGCGGTATTTT. It codes for CASGGEIDTRYF.

The chain combines TRBV7-2 with TRBJ2-2; perhaps TRBD1 as D (7 bases). V was trimmed by 6 bases and J by 5 bases, leaving 19 bases between them. The V gene's germline CDR1 is SGHTA and CDR2 FQGNSA. This CDR3 contains 16 residues. CDR3 in DNA: TGTGCCAGCAGTTTACGGTCCCCAGGGGGGACCGGGGAGCTGTTTTTT. Encoded protein: CASSLRSPGGTGELFF.

This clonotype has just a few counts. V and J are TRBV7-3 and TRBJ2-7, with D uncertain. Germline V gene lookup returns CDR1 SGHTA and CDR2 FQGTGA. The CDR3 consists of 15 residues. The V end was cut by 6 bases, the J end by 4 bases, with 19 bases between. The CDR3 here is CASSLPRTNSYEQYF. The CDR3 DNA reads as TGTGCCAGCAGTTTACCCCGGACCAACTCATACGAGCAGTACTTC.

This clonotype was seen at least ten times. The V call is TRBV5-1, the J call TRBJ2-7, with a possible D match to TRBD2 (5 bases). CDR3 length equals 16 residues. The germline gives CDR1 SGHRS, CDR2 YFSETQ. Trimming pared 1 base from V and 1 base from J, leaving 15 bases between. The CDR3 is CASSLIRGLESYEQYF. Here the CDR3 DNA reads TGCGCCAGCAGCTTGATTCGCGGGCTAGAATCCTACGAGCAGTACTTC.

The genes are TRBV30 and TRBJ2-7; 7 bases are shared with TRBD1. V was clipped by 5 bases and J by 3 bases; unmatched bases: 10. From germline, CDR1 is GTSNPN and CDR2 SVGIG (reference sequence). The CDR3 contains 14 residues. The CDR3 loop reads CAWEGQPNYYEQYF. In DNA, the CDR3 is TGTGCCTGGGAGGGACAGCCAAACTACTACGAGCAGTACTTC.

In this sample, this clonotype turned up a few times. The gene calls are TRBV2 and TRBJ1-4; 7 nucleotides agree with TRBD1. The ends lost 7 bases at V and 8 bases at J; junction bases unmatched: 10. CDR1 and CDR2 (germline): SNHLY, FYNNEI. This CDR3 spans 14 amino acids. In DNA, the CDR3 is TGTGCCAGCAACCTCGGGACAGAGGGGGAAAAACTGTTTTTT. As protein: CASNLGTEGEKLFF.

This clonotype appeared a few times. The chain employs TRBV3-1 and TRBJ2-2, with D perhaps matching TRBD2 (5 bases). In germline, CDR1 is LGHDT, CDR2 YNNKEL (reference sequence). The CDR3 has 14 amino acids. The V end was cut by 0 bases, the J end by 7 bases, with 9 bases between. The CDR3 is CASSQDGGYGELFF. The CDR3 nucleotides read TGTGCCAGCAGCCAAGATGGCGGGTACGGGGAGCTGTTTTTT.

The V call is TRBV3-1, the J call TRBJ1-2; D is possibly TRBD1 (6 bases). The length of the CDR3 is 14 residues. V lost 5 bases and J 3 bases, leaving 13 bases between the germline ends. Germline assignment: CDR1 LGHDT and CDR2 YNNKEL (reference sequence). The CDR3 DNA reads TGTGCCAGCAGCTCCCAGGGGAGCGACTATGGCTACACCTTC. It specifies CASSSQGSDYGYTF.

This clonotype was counted at least ten times. This chain joins TRBV20-1 and TRBJ1-5, with TRBD1 identical over 7 bases. V shed 6 bases, J shed 5 bases, and the junction held 7 bases outside the gene matches. The CDR3 is 13 residues long. CDR1 is DFQATT and CDR2 is SNEGSKA in the germline V gene (reference sequence). The CDR3 protein is CSALTTGDQPQHF. The CDR3, as DNA: TGCAGTGCCCTCACTACAGGGGATCAGCCCCAGCATTTT.

This sequence joins TRBV4-3 and TRBJ2-1, with 11 bases matching TRBD2. This CDR3 has 17 amino acids. The V segment lost 0 bases and the J segment 9 bases; nucleotides outside the gene matches: 10. Germline-derived CDR1 and CDR2 are LGHNA and YSLEER. DNA of the CDR3: TGCGCCAGCAGCCAAGATTTAGCGGGAGGGCCAAAAGGTGAGCAGTTCTTC. Protein product: CASSQDLAGGPKGEQFF.

There are many counts of this clonotype. The rearrangement uses TRBV7-9 and TRBJ2-7, with D possibly being TRBD1 (6 bases). Germline V gene sequence: CDR1 SEHNR, CDR2 FQNEAQ (reference sequence). This CDR3 contains 14 residues. Trimming took 5 bases from V and 0 from J, leaving 11 bases between them. Here the CDR3 DNA reads TGTGCCAGCAGCCAACGGACAGACTCCTACGAGCAGTACTTC. Translating it yields CASSQRTDSYEQYF. Based on the CDR3 plus reference TRBV7-9 and TRBJ2-7, the full variable domain is DTGVSQNPRHKITKRGQNVTFRCDPISEHNRLYWYRQTLGQGPEFLTYFQNEAQLEKSRLLSDRFSAERPKGSFSTLEIQRTEQGDSAMYLCASSQRTDSYEQYFGPGTRLTVT.

This clonotype has a single count. V usage is TRBV6-4 and J usage is TRBJ1-2, with D perhaps matching TRBD1 (5 bases). Germline values: CDR1 MRHNA, CDR2 SNTAGT. V gave up 5 bases and J gave up 4 bases, with 11 bases separating them. CDR3 length equals 13 residues. Here the CDR3 DNA reads TGTGCCAGCAGTTGGGACGGACGCTATGGCTACACCTTC. Protein: CASSWDGRYGYTF.

V usage is TRBV20-1 and J usage is TRBJ1-1, with D perhaps matching TRBD1 (6 bases). CDR1 is DFQATT, CDR2 SNEGSKA, per germline (reference sequence). This CDR3 is 13 amino acids long. V lost 5 bases, J lost 5 bases, and 15 bases lay in between. CDR3 protein: CSAPPTGWTEAFF. The CDR3 DNA sequence: TGCAGTGCTCCCCCAACAGGGTGGACTGAAGCTTTCTTT.

This clonotype was observed a handful of times. The chain recombines TRBV12-3 or TRBV12-4 with TRBJ2-1; TRBD2 aligns across 8 bases. The CDR3 runs 14 residues. V gave up 5 bases and J gave up 3 bases; unmatched junction bases: 3. Here the CDR3 DNA reads TGTGCCAGCAGTGTCGGGACTAGCTACAATGAGCAGTTCTTC. It translates to CASSVGTSYNEQFF.

A few counts support this clonotype. V gene TRBV20-1 combines with J gene TRBJ1-1; D gene ambiguous. CDR1 DFQATT and CDR2 SNEGSKA come from the germline V gene (reference sequence). V gave up 3 bases and J gave up 8 bases, with 16 bases separating them. CDR3 length: 13 amino acids. The CDR3 loop reads CSARAFTAQEAFF. The DNA for the CDR3 is TGCAGTGCTAGGGCGTTCACCGCGCAAGAAGCTTTCTTT.

This clonotype occurred many times. V usage is TRBV5-1 and J usage is TRBJ1-1; D might be TRBD1 (5 bases). CDR3 length: 16 residues. The V and J ends lost 4 bases and 3 bases respectively, with 19 bases between them. Germline CDR1 and CDR2: SGHRS and YFSETQ. The CDR3 DNA reads as TGCGCCAGCAGCGAGACAGAGACAATCCCCCACACTGAAGCTTTCTTT. Translating it yields CASSETETIPHTEAFF. Supplemented by reference TRBV5-1 and TRBJ1-1, the full variable domain reads KAGVTQTPRYLIKTRGQQVTLSCSPISGHRSVSWYQQTPGQGLQFLFEYFSETQRNKGNFPGRFSGRQFSNSRSEMNVSTLELGDSALYLCASSETETIPHTEAFFGQGTRLTVV.

This clonotype has just a few counts. V gene TRBV10-3 combines with J gene TRBJ2-2; D ambiguous. The germline V and J ends were trimmed by 5 bases and 3 bases, with 7 bases remaining between them. The germline gives CDR1 ENHRY, CDR2 SYGVKD. The length of the CDR3 is 13 residues. CDR3 loop: CAISPAHTGELFF. The CDR3 DNA reads TGTGCCATCAGTCCGGCCCACACCGGGGAGCTGTTTTTT.

The table lists this clonotype with many counts. The rearrangement joins TRBV7-3 to TRBJ2-5, with D possibly TRBD1 on 6 matching bases. Germline V gene sequence: CDR1 SGHTA, CDR2 FQGTGA. The germline V and J ends were trimmed by 3 bases and 4 bases, with 24 bases remaining between them. The CDR3 extends over 18 amino acids. CDR3 protein: CASSLAGQSGGSRETQYF. The DNA of the CDR3 is TGTGCCAGCAGCTTGGCAGGGCAGAGTGGGGGCAGTCGAGAGACCCAGTACTTC.

The chain couples TRBV30 to TRBJ1-4; D may be TRBD1 (5 bases). V gave up 5 bases and J gave up 5 bases, with 15 bases separating them. Germline CDR1 is GTSNPN and CDR2 is SVGIG (reference sequence). The CDR3 is 14 amino acids. The CDR3 bases are TGTGCCTGGTGTCCCGGGGCGGCGAATGAAAAACTGTTTTTT. Protein sequence: CAWCPGAANEKLFF.

The table lists this clonotype with many counts. The CDR3 sequence: CASSFLGLGYNEQFF. In nucleotides, the CDR3 is TGTGCCAGCAGCTTTCTAGGGTTGGGGTACAATGAGCAGTTCTTC. The chain joins TRBV7-6 to TRBJ2-1; D is unresolved. V shed 3 bases and J shed 4 bases, with 13 bases lying between them. The CDR3 runs to 15 residues. The germline CDR1 and CDR2 sequences are SGHVS and FNYEAQ.

This clonotype has at least ten counts. The chain uses TRBV6-1 and TRBJ2-7; TRBD1 aligns across 9 bases. CDR3 length equals 18 residues. The germline V gene encodes CDR1 MNHNS and CDR2 SASEGT. Germline trimming cut 5 bases from V and 3 bases from J; bases unmatched to any gene: 17. In nucleotides, the CDR3 is TGTGCCAGCAGTTTTGCCCGCCTCCGGGACAGGGAGGGCTACGAGCAGTACTTC. Amino acid sequence: CASSFARLRDREGYEQYF.